This record looks at one T cell receptor beta chain sequence and its context. The CDR3 loop spans 15 amino acids. Trimming took off 0 bases at V and 2 bases at J, with 9 bases between the two ends. Germline CDR1 reads SGHRS; CDR2 reads YFSETQ. PCR primers comprised 60 Vbeta and 13 Jbeta primers. Profiling relied on immunoSEQ multiplex PCR, and the TCRdb table lists in-frame clones only, not all of them. The sample carries about 270,000 clones, roughly two thirds recorded once. Everyone who donated was a healthy bone marrow donor. This specimen comes from a study of cytomegalovirus exposure and HLA in healthy donors.

The sequence was collected from a female donor in good health and CMV-seronegative. Specimen: PBMCs. The chain couples TRBV5-1 to TRBJ1-5; D is unresolved. CDR3 DNA: TGCGCCAGCAGCTTGGGAGTGAATGGCAATCAGCCCCAGCATTTT. This gives the protein CASSLGVNGNQPQHF.